These T cell receptor beta chains were read from a single sample in a study of T cell responses to AZD1222 COVID-19 vaccine. Profiling relied on immunoSEQ multiplex PCR, and the TCRdb table lists in-frame clones only, not all of them. The data contain around 99,000 clones, 70% to 90% of them singletons. The starting material was peripheral blood, obtained 28 days after the second AZD1222 dose. All receptors come from an adult who received the AZD1222 COVID-19 vaccine. The CDR3 runs from the conserved cysteine through the conserved F or W. The D gene is left open where the match is weak. The size of a clone is reported for some rows only, either as once, few or many, or as a class for expanded clones.

V gene,J gene,clone size,D gene,CDR3 protein,CDR3 DNA
TRBV29-1,TRBJ2-7,once,TRBD1,CSVRDRNRYEQYF,TGCAGCGTCCGGGACAGAAATCGCTACGAGCAGTACTTC
TRBV12-3/TRBV12-4,TRBJ2-7,.,.,CASSFDYEQYF,TGTGCCAGCAGTTTTGACTACGAGCAGTACTTC
TRBV6-5,TRBJ2-7,few,TRBD1,CASRDEGAGTYEQYF,TGTGCCAGCAGAGACGAGGGGGCAGGCACCTACGAGCAGTACTTC
TRBV6-5,TRBJ1-5,.,TRBD1,CASSYSQGGQPQHF,TGTGCCAGCAGTTACTCACAGGGGGGCCAGCCCCAGCATTTT
TRBV28,TRBJ1-5,.,.,CATQDVGGRPQHF,TGTGCCACCCAAGATGTGGGGGGAAGGCCCCAGCATTTT
TRBV24-1,TRBJ2-3,.,.,CATSYQDTQYF,TGTGCCACCAGTTATCAAGATACGCAGTATTTT
TRBV18,TRBJ2-7,.,.,CASSPVKGNEQYF,TGTGCCAGCTCACCAGTGAAAGGGAACGAGCAGTACTTC
TRBV5-4,TRBJ2-7,.,TRBD1,CASSLGQGAGRYEQYF,TGTGCCAGCAGCTTGGGGCAGGGGGCAGGCCGCTACGAGCAGTACTTC
TRBV4-3,TRBJ2-7,.,.,CASSQGQIPYEQYF,TGCGCCAGCAGCCAAGGGCAGATCCCCTACGAGCAGTACTTC
TRBV19,TRBJ2-7,.,TRBD1,CASSPRDRSSYEQYF,TGTGCCAGTAGTCCCCGGGACAGGAGCTCCTACGAGCAGTACTTC
TRBV28,TRBJ1-2,.,.,CASSWGPRNYGYTF,TGTGCCAGCAGTTGGGGCCCCCGGAACTATGGCTACACCTTC
TRBV19,TRBJ2-1,.,TRBD1,CASSTIPGTARFNEQFF,TGTGCCAGTAGTACGATCCCGGGGACAGCACGTTTCAATGAGCAGTTCTTC
TRBV11-2,TRBJ2-2,.,TRBD1,CASSPAGTGILGELFF,TGTGCCAGCAGCCCCGCCGGGACAGGGATCCTCGGGGAGCTGTTTTTT
TRBV24-1,TRBJ2-2,.,TRBD1,CATSDRDRANTGELFF,TGTGCCACCAGTGATCGGGACAGAGCGAACACCGGGGAGCTGTTTTTT
TRBV12-5,TRBJ1-4,.,.,CASGPPGGPNEKLFF,TGTGCTAGTGGCCCTCCCGGGGGCCCTAATGAAAAACTGTTTTTT
TRBV6-2/TRBV6-3,TRBJ1-1,once,TRBD1,CASSRQGGSPEAFF,TGTGCCAGCAGCAGACAGGGAGGGTCCCCTGAAGCTTTCTTT
TRBV5-1,TRBJ2-7,.,.,CASSLGSISYEQYF,TGCGCCAGCAGCTTGGGATCTATCTCCTACGAGCAGTACTTC
TRBV18,TRBJ1-1,.,.,CASSPRLNTEAFF,TGTGCCAGCTCACCACGGCTGAACACTGAAGCTTTCTTT
TRBV4-2,TRBJ2-7,.,.,CASSQESLSSYEQYF,TGTGCCAGCAGCCAGGAATCTTTGAGCTCCTACGAGCAGTACTTC
TRBV7-9,TRBJ1-2,.,.,CASSEGNYGYTF,TGTGCCAGCTCCGAGGGAAACTATGGCTACACCTTC
TRBV9,TRBJ2-3,once,.,CASSVGGLTDTQYF,TGTGCCAGCAGCGTAGGAGGCCTTACAGATACGCAGTATTTT
TRBV20-1,TRBJ1-2,.,.,CSASPGANYGYTF,TGCAGTGCTAGTCCAGGCGCGAACTATGGCTACACCTTC
TRBV28,TRBJ2-1,.,TRBD1,CASGTDRVYEQFF,TGTGCCAGTGGCACGGACAGGGTCTATGAGCAGTTCTTC
TRBV6-1,TRBJ1-2,.,.,CASSEGLSVYGYTF,TGTGCCAGCAGTGAAGGTCTGTCCGTCTATGGCTACACCTTC
TRBV18,TRBJ1-5,few,.,CASSPPGAGGNQPQHF,TGTGCCAGCTCACCACCTGGGGCGGGGGGAAATCAGCCCCAGCATTTT
TRBV9,TRBJ1-5,.,.,CASSVGQGNQPQHF,TGTGCCAGCAGCGTAGGGCAGGGGAATCAGCCCCAGCATTTT
TRBV4-3,TRBJ2-1,.,TRBD1,CASSQEGHRGEQFF,TGCGCCAGCAGCCAAGAGGGCCACAGGGGTGAGCAGTTCTTC
TRBV6-2/TRBV6-3,TRBJ2-7,once,.,CASSYTAGEQYF,TGTGCCAGCAGTTACACCGCCGGGGAGCAGTACTTC
TRBV28,TRBJ1-2,.,TRBD1,CASSVQGNYGYTF,TGTGCCAGCAGTGTACAGGGGAACTATGGCTACACCTTC
TRBV27,TRBJ1-1,.,.,CASQLGASGTEAFF,TGTGCCAGCCAGCTAGGGGCTAGTGGTACTGAAGCTTTCTTT
TRBV11-2,TRBJ1-3,once,TRBD1,CASSLSSTGSGNTIYF,TGTGCCAGCAGCTTATCCTCGACAGGGTCAGGAAACACCATATATTTT